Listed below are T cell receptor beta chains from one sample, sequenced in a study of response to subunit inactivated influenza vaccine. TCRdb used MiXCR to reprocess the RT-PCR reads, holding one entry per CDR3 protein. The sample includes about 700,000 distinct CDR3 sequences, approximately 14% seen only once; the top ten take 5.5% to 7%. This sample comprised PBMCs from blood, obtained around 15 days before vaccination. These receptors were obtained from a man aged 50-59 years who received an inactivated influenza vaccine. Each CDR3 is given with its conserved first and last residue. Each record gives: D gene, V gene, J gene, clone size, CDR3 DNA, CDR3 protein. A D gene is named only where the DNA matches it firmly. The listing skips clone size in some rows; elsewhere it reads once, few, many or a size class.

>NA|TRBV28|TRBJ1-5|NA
TGTGCCAGCAGTTTACTCCCCGGGGTAGACCAGCCCCAGCATTTT
CASSLLPGVDQPQHF
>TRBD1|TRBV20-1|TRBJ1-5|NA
TGCAGCGGACAGGGCTGGAATCAGCCCCAGCCTTTT
CSGQGWNQPQPF
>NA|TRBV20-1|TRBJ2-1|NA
TGCAGTGGAACTAACGAAAATGAGCAGTTCTTC
CSGTNENEQFF
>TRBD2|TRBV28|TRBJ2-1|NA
TGTGCCAGCAGTTTAACCCCGGGAGGGGTTTTGAACAATGAGCAGTTCTTC
CASSLTPGGVLNNEQFF
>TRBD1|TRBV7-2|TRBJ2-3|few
TGTGCCAGCAGCTTAGTGGGGACAGGGAACACAGATACGCAGTATTTT
CASSLVGTGNTDTQYF
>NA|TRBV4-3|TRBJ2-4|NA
TGCGCCAGCAGCCAACAAACTAGAGCCAAAAACATTCAGTACTTC
CASSQQTRAKNIQYF
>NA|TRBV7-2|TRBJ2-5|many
TGTGCCAGCAGCCTCACCTACCAAGAGACCCAGTACTTC
CASSLTYQETQYF
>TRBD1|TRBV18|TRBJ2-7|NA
TGTGCCAGCTCACCAGTGGACAGGGCCTACGAGCAGTACTTC
CASSPVDRAYEQYF
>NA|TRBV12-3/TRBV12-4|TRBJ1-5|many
TGTGCCAGCAGTTTAGGGGTTCGACAGCCCCAGCATTTT
CASSLGVRQPQHF
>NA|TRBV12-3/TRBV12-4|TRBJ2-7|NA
TGTGCCAGCAGTTTAGGCATGGGAGCCTCCTACGAGCAGTACTTC
CASSLGMGASYEQYF
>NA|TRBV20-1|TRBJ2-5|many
TGCAGTGCCCCTACGGGCGCCGGGACCCAGTACTTC
CSAPTGAGTQYF
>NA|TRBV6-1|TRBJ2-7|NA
TGTGCCAGCAGTGAACTTCGAGCCTACGAGCAGTACTTC
CASSELRAYEQYF
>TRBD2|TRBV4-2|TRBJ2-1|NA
TGTGCCAGCAGCCAAAATCGGCGGGGGAATGAGCAGTTCTTC
CASSQNRRGNEQFF
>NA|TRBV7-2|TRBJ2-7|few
TGTGCCAGCAGCTTATACCATCCGAGCTCCTACGAGCAGTACTTC
CASSLYHPSSYEQYF
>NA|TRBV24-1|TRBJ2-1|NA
TGTGCCACCAGTGAGCCCGACCGGGGGACCCACAATGAGCAGTTCTTC
CATSEPDRGTHNEQFF
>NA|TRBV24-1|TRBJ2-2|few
TGTGCCACCAGTGATTTTGGAGCCTCTCCGAACACCGGGGAGCTGTTTTTT
CATSDFGASPNTGELFF
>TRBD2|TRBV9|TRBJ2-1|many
TGTGCCAGCAGCCCTCGGACTAGCGGGGATAATGAGCAGTTCTTC
CASSPRTSGDNEQFF
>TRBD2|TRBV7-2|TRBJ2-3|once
TGTGCCAGCAGCTTACAAGCGGGAGGGTACGGGCCAGATACGCAGTATTTT
CASSLQAGGYGPDTQYF
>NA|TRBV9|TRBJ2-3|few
TGTGCCAGCAGCGCCGTTAGCGGTACCCTCGGTACGCAGTATTTT
CASSAVSGTLGTQYF
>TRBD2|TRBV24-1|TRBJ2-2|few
TGTGCCACCAGTGATTTAGCGGGAGGCCATCGAGGGGAGCTGTTTTTT
CATSDLAGGHRGELFF
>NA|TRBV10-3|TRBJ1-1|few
TGTGCCATCAGGAGGGGCCTCGATTTGACTGAAGCTTTCTTT
CAIRRGLDLTEAFF
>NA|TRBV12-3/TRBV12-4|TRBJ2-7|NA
TGTGCCAGCAGTGAGGGCAGGGTGGCCGAGCAGTACTTC
CASSEGRVAEQYF
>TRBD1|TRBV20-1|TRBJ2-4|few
TGCAGTGCAACCGGACAGGGGCCCCAAGCCAAAAACATTCAGTACTTC
CSATGQGPQAKNIQYF
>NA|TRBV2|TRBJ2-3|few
TGTGCCAGCAGTCGAGGGATCACAGATACGCAGTATTTT
CASSRGITDTQYF
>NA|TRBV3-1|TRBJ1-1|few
TGTGCCAGCAGCCAGGGACCGAGGAACACTGAAGCTTTCTTT
CASSQGPRNTEAFF
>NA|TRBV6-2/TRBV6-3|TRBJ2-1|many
TGTGCCAGCAGTTACGCTGGCGGGATCAATGAGCAGTTCTTC
CASSYAGGINEQFF
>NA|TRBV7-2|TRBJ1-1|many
TGTGCCAGCAGCCCCGGCATGAACACTGAAGCTTTCTTT
CASSPGMNTEAFF
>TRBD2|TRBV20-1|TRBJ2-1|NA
TGCAGTGCCGTACCAACTAGCGGTCCTATTAATGAGCAGTTCTTC
CSAVPTSGPINEQFF
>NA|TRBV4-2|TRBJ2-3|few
TGTGCCAGCAGCCAAGATATCGTGCGCGGGACAGATACGCAGTATTTT
CASSQDIVRGTDTQYF
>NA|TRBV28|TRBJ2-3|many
TGTGCCAGCAGGAGTAGGGACTTCACAGATACGCAGTATTTT
CASRSRDFTDTQYF
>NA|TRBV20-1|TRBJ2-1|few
TGCAGTGCTAGGCAGGCTGAGCAGTTCTTC
CSARQAEQFF
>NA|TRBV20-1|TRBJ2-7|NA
TGCAGTGCTAGTCGCTCTGGCTACGAGCAGTACTTC
CSASRSGYEQYF
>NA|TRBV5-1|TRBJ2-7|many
TGCGCCAGCAGCTTGCGGGGCCAGGGGACCTACGAGCAGTACTTC
CASSLRGQGTYEQYF
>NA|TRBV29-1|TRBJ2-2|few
TGCAGCGTTGATTCGGGTGCCGGGGAGCTGTTTTTT
CSVDSGAGELFF
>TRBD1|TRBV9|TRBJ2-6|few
TGTGCCAGCAGCGGGGGACAGGGGCCTGGGGCCAACGTCCTGACTTTC
CASSGGQGPGANVLTF
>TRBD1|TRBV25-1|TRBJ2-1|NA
TGTGCCAGCACCTCGGACAGGGACCACAATGAGCAGTTCTTC
CASTSDRDHNEQFF
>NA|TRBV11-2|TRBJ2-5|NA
TGTGCCAGCAGCTTAGATATTACAGGGAACCAAGAGACCCAGTACTTC
CASSLDITGNQETQYF
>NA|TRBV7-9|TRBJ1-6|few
TGTGCCAGCAGCTTAGTCGTTTGGACGGAAAATAATTCACCCCTCCACTTT
CASSLVVWTENNSPLHF
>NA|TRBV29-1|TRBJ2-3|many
TGCAGCGTTGAATCACCTTTAGGCACAGATACGCAGTATTTT
CSVESPLGTDTQYF
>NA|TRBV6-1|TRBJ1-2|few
TGTGCCAGCAGACAAAAGCGGGCCCCACAACCCCACTATGGCTACACCTTC
CASRQKRAPQPHYGYTF
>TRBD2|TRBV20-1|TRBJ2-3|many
TGCAGTGCTAGAGGACGACTAGCGGGCACAGATACGCAGTATTTT
CSARGRLAGTDTQYF